One and the same sample provided the 20 T cell receptor beta chains below, sequenced in a study of CD8+CD57+ T cells in acquired aplastic anemia. Both TCR beta VDJ combination and CDR3 sequence profiling were carried out. Genomic DNA was the template for this profiling. TCRdb used MiXCR to reprocess the reads, holding one entry per CDR3 protein. The data show about 470,000 distinct CDR3 sequences, with roughly a third seen just once and 0.75% to 0.95% held by the top ten. CD8+CD57+ cell expansion, shown by flow cytometry, had occurred in the patients selected for sequencing. The material sequenced was sorted CD4+, CD8+, or CD8+CD57+ T cells (not recorded which) from PBMCs. Receptors were obtained from a human donor with aplastic anemia.

This chain connects TRBV2 to TRBJ2-7; no definite D call. Trimming removed 3 bases from V and 0 bases from J, with 6 bases in between. Germline CDR1 reads SNHLY; CDR2 reads FYNNEI. The CDR3 spans 13 residues. The CDR3 loop is CASSEVASYEQYF. CDR3 nucleotides: TGTGCCAGCAGTGAGGTGGCCTCCTACGAGCAGTACTTC.

This clonotype was recorded a few times. The chain links TRBV9 to TRBJ2-2; D gene uncertain. V shed 0 bases and J shed 4 bases, with 4 bases lying between them. This CDR3 has 13 residues. Germline CDR1 SGDLS, CDR2 YYNGEE. The CDR3 nucleotides are TGTGCCAGCAGCGTAGTATCCACCGGGGAGCTGTTTTTT. Protein product: CASSVVSTGELFF.

This clonotype showed up just a few times. This sequence joins TRBV6-1 and TRBJ1-2, with D maybe TRBD1 (5 bases). V was cut by 6 bases and J by 6 bases, with 17 bases left in between. This CDR3 comprises 14 residues. In germline, CDR1 is MNHNS, CDR2 SASEGT. The CDR3 bases are TGTGCCAGCAGGGGCAGGGTGCGTAGTGATGGCTACACCTTC. This gives the protein CASRGRVRSDGYTF.

V and J are TRBV19 and TRBJ2-1, with 11 bases fitting TRBD2. The CDR3 totals 17 residues. J lost 5 bases, V lost 4 bases, and 10 bases had no gene match. From germline, CDR1 is LNHDA and CDR2 SQIVND (reference sequence). The DNA for the CDR3 is TGTGCCAGTAGTAGGGGACTAGCGGTCCTCTCTAACAATGAGCAGTTCTTC. It specifies CASSRGLAVLSNNEQFF.

This clonotype was seen at least ten times. The chain carries TRBV2 and TRBJ2-7, with D possibly being TRBD2 (6 bases). Germline lookup yields CDR1 SNHLY and CDR2 FYNNEI. The CDR3 has 13 residues. Trimming cost V 7 bases and J 4 bases, with 14 bases left between them. The chain's CDR3 is CASKLGGSYEQYF. In nucleotides, the CDR3 is TGTGCCAGCAAATTGGGAGGCAGTTACGAGCAGTACTTC. Full variable domain (remainder filled in from reference TRBV2 and TRBJ2-7): EPEVTQTPSHQVTQMGQEVILRCVPISNHLYFYWYRQILGQKVEFLVSFYNNEISEKSEIFDDQFSVERPDGSNFTLKIRSTKLEDSAMYFCASKLGGSYEQYFGPGTRLTVT.

The chain couples TRBV27 to TRBJ1-5; D gene ambiguous. V was trimmed by 1 base and J by 7 bases, leaving 14 bases between them. Germline-derived CDR1 and CDR2 are MNHEY and SMNVEV (reference sequence). The CDR3 length is 15 residues. The CDR3 spells CASSLLGKPGQPQHF. For the CDR3, the DNA is TGTGCCAGCAGTTTATTGGGGAAACCCGGACAGCCCCAGCATTTT.

The chain links TRBV30 to TRBJ1-2; unclear D gene. From germline, CDR1 is GTSNPN and CDR2 SVGIG (reference sequence). Trimming pared 1 base from V and 5 bases from J, leaving 5 bases between. CDR3 size: 11 residues. CDR3 coding DNA: TGTGCCTGGAGTGCGGGATATGGCTACACCTTC. As protein: CAWSAGYGYTF.

The J gene is TRBJ2-5, the V gene TRBV25-1; D is undetermined. CDR3 length: 12 amino acids. Trimming left V 4 bases short and J 1 base short, with 4 bases between. Germline V gene lookup returns CDR1 MGHDK and CDR2 SYGVNS. The CDR3 nucleotides read TGTGCCAGCAGTGGGCGCCAAGAGACCCAGTACTTC. Amino acid sequence: CASSGRQETQYF.

Concerning this clonotype: This may be a read error: a much more frequent sequence differs by one nucleotide. The CDR3 end shows no conserved phenylalanine or tryptophan, and so a read error is likely. The gene calls are TRBV6-4 and TRBJ2-7; D ambiguous. The CDR3 is made up of 13 amino acids. V was clipped by 2 bases and J by 3 bases, with 8 bases between them. Germline CDR1 and CDR2: MRHNA and SNTAGT. The chain's CDR3 is CASSDSLGYEQYL. CDR3 DNA sequence: TGTGCCAGCAGTGACAGTCTGGGCTACGAGCAGTACCTC.

The chain couples TRBV6-1 to TRBJ1-3; 8 bases agree with TRBD1. Looked up from germline, CDR1 is MNHNS and CDR2 is SASEGT. Trimming removed 6 bases from V and 5 bases from J; junction bases left unmatched: 18. CDR3 length: 18 residues. The CDR3 region is CASSPYIPDRVVRNTIYF. The CDR3, as DNA: TGTGCCAGCAGCCCGTATATCCCGGACAGGGTCGTGAGAAACACCATATATTTT.

The CDR3 sequence: CASSLETPLSEKLFF. For the CDR3, the DNA is TGTGCCAGCAGTTTAGAAACACCCCTCAGTGAAAAACTGTTTTTT. This rearrangement joins TRBV12-3 or TRBV12-4 to TRBJ1-4; unclear D gene. The V gene lost 1 base and the J gene lost 7 bases, with 13 bases spanning the gap. The CDR3 extends over 15 amino acids.

About this clonotype itself: This likely comes from a read error, as the CDR3 has no conserved phenylalanine or tryptophan at its end. V gene TRBV7-2 combines with J gene TRBJ1-5; TRBD1 might be the D (6 bases). With 3 bases removed from V and 7 bases from J, the gap between germline ends came to 13 bases. This CDR3 is built from 14 residues. The germline V gene has CDR1 SGHTA and CDR2 FQGNSA. The CDR3 coding sequence is TGTGCCAGCAGCTTTCCAGGGGTTAGACAGCCCCAGCATCTT. It codes for CASSFPGVRQPQHL.

V gene TRBV6-1 combines with J gene TRBJ1-5; D is uncertain. Germline V gene sequence: CDR1 MNHNS, CDR2 SASEGT. This CDR3 has 17 amino acids. The V and J ends lost 0 bases and 3 bases respectively, with 15 bases between them. The CDR3 nucleotides are TGTGCCAGCAGTGAAGCGGGTACCCGGGTGGCCAATCAGCCCCAGCATTTT. As protein: CASSEAGTRVANQPQHF.

The gene calls are TRBV20-1 and TRBJ1-5, with D uncertain. V was shortened by 0 bases and J by 0 bases, with 15 bases between the two germline ends. Germline CDR1 is DFQATT and CDR2 is SNEGSKA (reference sequence). This CDR3 has 17 amino acids. CDR3 sequence (DNA): TGCAGTGCTAGAGATGTAAGGCAGGTATATAGCAATCAGCCCCAGCATTTT. This codes for CSARDVRQVYSNQPQHF.

This chain joins TRBV6-5 and TRBJ1-2; possibly TRBD1 for D (6 bases). Trimming stripped 2 bases from V and 8 bases from J, with 12 bases between. The CDR3 runs 13 residues. The germline V gene encodes CDR1 MNHEY and CDR2 SVGAGI. The CDR3 region has the DNA TGTGCCAGCAGTTACGACAGGCGGAGGGGCTACACCTTC. Protein product: CASSYDRRRGYTF.

At least ten counts were recorded for this clonotype. V usage is TRBV6-1 and J usage is TRBJ1-2; D not certain. CDR3 size: 11 residues. V was clipped by 3 bases and J by 4 bases, with 3 bases between them. Germline V lookup: CDR1 MNHNS, CDR2 SASEGT. CDR3: CASSDIYGYTF. For the CDR3, the DNA is TGTGCCAGCAGTGATATCTATGGCTACACCTTC.

This clonotype was seen just once. The chain has TRBV20-1 and TRBJ2-3; TRBD2 aligns across 10 bases. This CDR3 has 15 residues. V shed 3 bases, J shed 7 bases, and the junction held 10 bases outside the gene matches. Per the germline V gene, CDR1 is DFQATT and CDR2 is SNEGSKA (reference sequence). The CDR3 region has the DNA TGCAGTGCTAGCCCTACTAGCGGGGTGGGGTATACGCAGTATTTT. This gives the protein CSASPTSGVGYTQYF.

The chain uses TRBV2 and TRBJ2-1; D ambiguous. In germline, CDR1 is SNHLY, CDR2 FYNNEI. The CDR3 is 11 residues long. The V end was cut by 11 bases, the J end by 7 bases, with 12 bases between. The DNA for the CDR3 is TGTGCCTGGTCTAGGTGGAATGAGCAGTTCTTC. This sequence encodes CAWSRWNEQFF.

This clonotype was seen many times. This rearrangement joins TRBV19 to TRBJ1-4, with TRBD1 as a possible D gene (5 bases). V lost 6 bases, J lost 0 bases, and 8 bases lay in between. CDR3 length: 14 residues. CDR1 and CDR2 (germline): LNHDA, SQIVND (reference sequence). The CDR3 bases are TGTGCCAGTAGGGGGGTTGCAACTAATGAAAAACTGTTTTTT. Translation: CASRGVATNEKLFF.

To note about this clonotype: This may stem from a read error, because a much larger clone lies one nucleotide away. The rearrangement links TRBV19 to TRBJ1-6; no firm D call. V was cut by 0 bases and J by 13 bases, with 10 bases left in between. The germline V gene encodes CDR1 LNHDA and CDR2 SQIVND (reference sequence). The CDR3 contains 13 residues. This CDR3 is CASSIDTMGPLHF. The CDR3 DNA follows: TGTGCCAGTAGTATAGACACCATGGGCCCCCTCCACTTT.